This TCR beta chain was identified in a study of human CD8 memory T cell subsets. Study observations and caveats: Effector memory subsets were less diverse than the similarly diverse stem-like memory and precursor exhausted subsets.

Germline CDR1 is SGHRS and CDR2 is YFSETQ. The CDR3 runs to 12 residues. Construction of TCR beta libraries was accomplished by means of UMI-labeled 5' RACE. Each CDR3 protein gets one entry in TCRdb, which reprocessed the 5' RACE reads and gives no DNA. The sample holds around 11,000 distinct CDR3 sequences. This clonotype is medium-sized by frequency. What it binds is unknown. The J gene is TRBJ2-7, the V gene TRBV5-1. The source material was CD8+ T cells from PBMCs. The clonotype comes from a human donor in good health. The CDR3 here is CASSRTRYEQYF.